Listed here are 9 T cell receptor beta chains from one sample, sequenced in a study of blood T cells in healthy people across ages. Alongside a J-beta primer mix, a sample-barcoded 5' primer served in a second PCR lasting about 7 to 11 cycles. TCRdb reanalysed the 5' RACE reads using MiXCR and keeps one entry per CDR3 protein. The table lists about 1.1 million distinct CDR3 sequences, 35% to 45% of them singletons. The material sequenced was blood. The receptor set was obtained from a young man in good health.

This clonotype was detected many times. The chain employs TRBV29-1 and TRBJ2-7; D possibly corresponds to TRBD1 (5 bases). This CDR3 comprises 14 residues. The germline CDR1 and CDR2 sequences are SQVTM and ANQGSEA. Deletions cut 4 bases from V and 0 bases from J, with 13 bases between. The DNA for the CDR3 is TGCAGCGTTGGGGGCGGACGGACCTCCTACGAGCAGTACTTC. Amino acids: CSVGGGRTSYEQYF.

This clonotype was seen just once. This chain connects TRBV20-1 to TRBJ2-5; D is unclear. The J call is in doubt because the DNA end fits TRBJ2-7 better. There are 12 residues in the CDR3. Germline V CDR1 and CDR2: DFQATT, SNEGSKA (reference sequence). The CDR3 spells CSASSPQYEQYF. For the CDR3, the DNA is TGCAGTGCTAGCTCTCCCCAATACGAGCAGTACTTC.

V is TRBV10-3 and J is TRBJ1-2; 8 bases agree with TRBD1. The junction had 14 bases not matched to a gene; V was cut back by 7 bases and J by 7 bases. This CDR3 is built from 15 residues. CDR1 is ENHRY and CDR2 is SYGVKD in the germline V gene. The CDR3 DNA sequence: TGTGCCATCACTGCCGTTGGACAGGGTTTGGGTGGCTACACCTTC. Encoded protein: CAITAVGQGLGGYTF.

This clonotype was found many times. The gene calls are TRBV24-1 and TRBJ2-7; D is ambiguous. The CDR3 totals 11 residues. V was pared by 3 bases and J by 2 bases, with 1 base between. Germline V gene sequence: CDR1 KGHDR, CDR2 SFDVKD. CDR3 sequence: CATSDTYEQYF. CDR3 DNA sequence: TGTGCCACCAGTGATACCTACGAGCAGTACTTC.

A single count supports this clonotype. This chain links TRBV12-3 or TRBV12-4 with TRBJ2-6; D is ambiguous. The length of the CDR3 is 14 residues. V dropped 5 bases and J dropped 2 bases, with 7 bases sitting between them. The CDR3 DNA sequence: TGTGCCAGCAGTACCCTAGCTGGGGCCAACGTCCTGACTTTC. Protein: CASSTLAGANVLTF.

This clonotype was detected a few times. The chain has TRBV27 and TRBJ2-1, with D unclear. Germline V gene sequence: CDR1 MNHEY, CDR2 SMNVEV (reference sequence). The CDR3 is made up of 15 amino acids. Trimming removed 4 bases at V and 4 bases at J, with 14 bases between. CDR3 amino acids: CASSSIQLLYNEQFF. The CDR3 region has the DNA TGTGCCAGCAGTTCGATTCAACTCTTGTACAATGAGCAGTTCTTC.

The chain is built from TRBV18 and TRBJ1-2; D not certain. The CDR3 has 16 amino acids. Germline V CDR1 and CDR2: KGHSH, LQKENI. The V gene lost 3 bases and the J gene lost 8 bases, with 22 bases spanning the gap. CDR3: CASSPVKGTPPKGYTF. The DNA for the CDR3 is TGTGCCAGCTCACCCGTAAAGGGCACCCCTCCTAAGGGCTACACCTTC.

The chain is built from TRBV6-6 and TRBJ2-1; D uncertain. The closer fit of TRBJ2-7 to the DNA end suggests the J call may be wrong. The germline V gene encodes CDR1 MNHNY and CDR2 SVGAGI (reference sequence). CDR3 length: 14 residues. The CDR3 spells CASSYSIVDNEQYF. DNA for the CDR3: TGTGCCAGCAGTTACTCGATAGTAGACAATGAGCAGTACTTC.

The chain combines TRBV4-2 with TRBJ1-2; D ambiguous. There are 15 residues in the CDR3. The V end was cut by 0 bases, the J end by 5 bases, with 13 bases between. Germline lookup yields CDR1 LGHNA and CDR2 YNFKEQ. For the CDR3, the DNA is TGTGCCAGCAGCCAAGAATCTAACAGTCTTTATGGCTACACCTTC. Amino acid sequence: CASSQESNSLYGYTF.